The 14 T cell receptor beta chains listed next were all sequenced from one sample in a study of cytomegalovirus exposure and HLA in healthy donors. Amplification used 60 Vbeta primers and 13 Jbeta primers. Some clones are missing from TCRdb's copy, which holds only in-frame ones; the method was immunoSEQ multiplex PCR. In the table there are around 120,000 clones, roughly 80% of which are singletons. Sample: PBMCs. The receptor set was obtained from a woman in her twenties or thirties in good health and CMV-seropositive.

The chain couples TRBV29-1 to TRBJ1-2, with 8 bases fitting TRBD1. V lost 6 bases to trimming and J lost 2 bases; unmatched junction nucleotides: 2. Per the germline V gene, CDR1 is SQVTM and CDR2 is ANQGSEA. The CDR3 consists of 12 residues. The CDR3 nucleotides read TGCAGCGTCGGACAGGGAAACTATGGCTACACCTTC. Its protein is CSVGQGNYGYTF.

The V call is TRBV5-1, the J call TRBJ2-7; D is undetermined. This CDR3 contains 14 residues. In germline, CDR1 is SGHRS, CDR2 YFSETQ. Trimming took 0 bases from V and 3 from J, leaving 10 bases between them. The CDR3: CASSLGLGGYEQYF. In DNA form, the CDR3 reads TGCGCCAGCAGCTTGGGGCTAGGTGGCTACGAGCAGTACTTC.

Only a few counts were recorded for this clone. V is TRBV5-1 and J is TRBJ2-7, with 10 bases aligning to TRBD2. CDR1 is SGHRS, CDR2 YFSETQ, per germline. V shed 0 bases and J 5 bases; nucleotides not matched to a gene: 14. This CDR3 contains 18 residues. CDR3 DNA sequence: TGCGCCAGCAGCTTGGCGGTAGCGGGGGGCCCTTTTTTACACGAGCAGTACTTC. Residues: CASSLAVAGGPFLHEQYF.

This clone was observed a handful of times. This CDR3 is also generated by other DNA sequences in the sample. This sequence joins TRBV6-6 and TRBJ1-1; 7 nucleotides agree with TRBD1. V lost 4 bases and J lost 2; bases outside the gene matches: 4. Per germline, CDR1 MNHNY and CDR2 SVGAGI (reference sequence). CDR3 length: 14 amino acids. The CDR3 is CASSSGTANTEAFF. The CDR3 DNA is TGTGCCAGCAGTTCAGGGACAGCAAACACTGAAGCTTTCTTT.

The V gene is TRBV28, the J gene TRBJ1-5, with D possibly matching TRBD1 (6 bases). Germline CDR1 reads MDHEN; CDR2 reads SYDVKM. With 7 bases removed from V and 1 base from J, the gap between germline ends came to 8 bases. The CDR3 sequence is 13 residues long. Written as DNA, the CDR3 is TGTGCCAGCACCGGACAGAGCAATCAGCCCCAGCATTTT. This gives the protein CASTGQSNQPQHF.

The chain links TRBV5-6 to TRBJ2-3, with TRBD2 matching 12 bases. This CDR3 has 16 amino acids. The V gene's germline CDR1 is SGHDT and CDR2 YYEEEE. Germline trimming cut 5 bases from V and 4 bases from J; bases unmatched to any gene: 8. CDR3 nucleotide sequence: TGTGCCAGCAGGAAGACTAGCGGGGGAAAAGCAGATACGCAGTATTTT. Its translation: CASRKTSGGKADTQYF.

The chain couples TRBV7-9 to TRBJ1-1; D is unclear. With 1 base removed from V and 1 base from J, the gap between germline ends came to 4 bases. Germline V gives CDR1 SEHNR, CDR2 FQNEAQ (reference sequence). The length of the CDR3 is 13 residues. CDR3 sequence: CASSLGANTEAFF. CDR3 sequence (DNA): TGTGCCAGCAGCTTAGGGGCGAACACTGAAGCTTTCTTT.

This clone was detected only a few times. The V and J genes are TRBV2 and TRBJ2-5; TRBD2 might be the D (6 bases). V was cut by 0 bases and J by 7 bases, with 12 bases left in between. The CDR3 loop spans 14 amino acids. The germline V gene encodes CDR1 SNHLY and CDR2 FYNNEI. Here the CDR3 reads CASSEAGGASTQYF. As DNA, the CDR3 is TGTGCCAGCAGTGAAGCGGGGGGTGCCTCGACCCAGTACTTC.

This clone was seen a handful of times. One end of the junction fails to match germline, which may point to a read error. The chain joins TRBV7-9 to TRBJ2-7; TRBD2 matches 12 bases. This CDR3 is 13 amino acids long. CDR1 is SEHNR, CDR2 FQNEAQ, per germline (reference sequence). CDR3 in amino acids: CASSVVGLAGPDF. The CDR3 nucleotides are TGTGCCAGCAGCGTCGTCGGACTAGCGGGGCCCGACTTC. The full variable domain, with the rest looked up from reference TRBV7-9 and TRBJ2-7, is DTGVSQNPRHKITKRGQNVTFRCDPISEHNRLYWYRQTLGQGPEFLTYFQNEAQLEKSRLLSDRFSAERPKGSFSTLEIQRTEQGDSAMYLCASSVVGLAGPDFGPGTRLTVT.

The chain links TRBV9 to TRBJ2-2; 8 positions agree with TRBD1. V was clipped by 0 bases and J by 6 bases; unmatched bases: 7. The CDR3 extends over 16 amino acids. CDR1 is SGDLS and CDR2 is YYNGEE in the germline V gene. CDR3 sequence reads: CASSVAPTGGAGELFF. CDR3 DNA: TGTGCCAGCAGCGTAGCTCCAACAGGGGGTGCCGGGGAGCTGTTTTTT.

This clone was recorded only once. The gene calls are TRBV7-9 and TRBJ1-2, with no clear D. The ends were cut back, 1 base at V and 7 bases at J, with 10 bases in the middle. CDR3 length equals 13 residues. Germline V CDR1 and CDR2: SEHNR, FQNEAQ (reference sequence). Written as DNA, the CDR3 is TGTGCCAGCAGCTTAGGGTATGCGGGTGGCTACACCTTC. Translation gives CASSLGYAGGYTF.

The chain joins TRBV11-2 to TRBJ2-2, with D possibly TRBD2 on 5 matching bases. Germline CDR1 and CDR2: SGHAT and FQNNGV. This CDR3 is 18 amino acids long. The germline V and J ends were trimmed by 0 bases and 0 bases, with 14 bases remaining between them. CDR3 nucleotide sequence: TGTGCCAGCAGCTTAGATATAGGGCCGGGGACGAACACCGGGGAGCTGTTTTTT. Protein product: CASSLDIGPGTNTGELFF. The entire variable domain, with the rest obtained from reference TRBV11-2 and TRBJ2-2, is as follows: EAGVAQSPRYKIIEKRQSVAFWCNPISGHATLYWYQQILGQGPKLLIQFQNNGVVDDSQLPKDRFSAERLKGVDSTLKIQPAKLEDSAVYLCASSLDIGPGTNTGELFFGEGSRLTVL.

This clone has a single count. V is TRBV2 and J is TRBJ2-7, with D possibly being TRBD2 (6 bases). Trimming stripped 5 bases from V and 3 bases from J, with 17 bases between. Germline V gene lookup returns CDR1 SNHLY and CDR2 FYNNEI. The CDR3 consists of 15 residues. The CDR3 region is CASSSPSGVSYEQYF. CDR3 in DNA: TGTGCCAGCAGTTCCCCCTCGGGGGTCAGCTACGAGCAGTACTTC.

The gene calls are TRBV5-1 and TRBJ2-1; 8 bases agree with TRBD1. The CDR3 is made up of 13 amino acids. Germline V gene data show CDR1 as SGHRS and CDR2 as YFSETQ. V lost 3 bases, J lost 9 bases, and 5 bases stayed unmatched. Here the CDR3 reads CASSSPGGGEQFF. Here the CDR3 DNA reads TGCGCCAGCAGCTCCCCAGGGGGCGGTGAGCAGTTCTTC.